The entry that follows covers one T cell receptor beta chain sequence. Which antigen it targets is not known. No per-base quality is available; no much larger clone lies one base away. The Qiagen DNeasy kit was used to extract genomic DNA both from unsorted PBMCs and from the negatively selected CD4+ and CD8+ fractions. Amplification of TCR beta CDR3 regions was done by immunoSEQ multiplex PCR with primers that anneal to V and J segments. A synthetic immune receptor repertoire was used to minimize amplification bias, and any residual bias was removed computationally once sequencing was done. The study's processing was this. Repertoire diversity was quantified as the Shannon entropy index using custom Python scripts. Unsorted, CD4+ and CD8+ repertoires were examined separately, except in combined analyses, for which CD4+ and CD8+ sequences were merged in silico. Clonal expansion was defined as a frequency increase of at least 2-fold after treatment compared with C1D1, and clones undetected at baseline were assigned a pseudocount of 0.5. Clones with 0 or 1 copy at C1D1 were defined as singleton clones, while clones with 2 or more copies were defined as non-singleton clones. By matching protein sequences in sorted samples from the same patient, clones expanded in unsorted samples were annotated as CD4+, CD8+ or unknown. Diversity changes from C1D1 to C4D1 were tested in paired samples using Wilcoxon tests. TCRdb took over this immuneACCESS table, retaining in-frame rearrangements with V and J assigned. Such tables are incomplete; in checked studies, under half of the missing clones stem from an unresolved V gene, and the remainder is unexplained. Clone size and V and J calls were adopted from that table, with D and trimming inferred from the DNA. The sample includes some 50,000 clones, with approximately 70% observed a single time. The ten largest account for approximately 11% of the sample.

The time point tag for this specimen amounts to: cycle 1 day 1 (C1D1), immediately before nivolumab initiation. Every trial patient had relapsed following autologous stem cell transplantation, and prior brentuximab vedotin exposure was what differed among cohorts A, B and C. The trial cohort comprised fewer than 65 patients with relapsed/refractory classical Hodgkin lymphoma whose best overall responses were complete response, partial response or progressive disease. Trial patients were treated with single-agent nivolumab in the multi-cohort phase II CheckMate 205 trial. An independent review committee assessed best overall response by applying the 2007 International Working Group response criteria. PBMCs from the trial were collected at three points: immediately before nivolumab initiation (C1D1), and during therapy at cycle 2 day 1 and cycle 4 day 1. Peripheral blood was collected in 8 mL Vacutainer Cell Preparation Tubes, from which PBMCs were isolated by centrifugation and then cryopreserved.

This sample was included in a study of PD-1 blockade in classical Hodgkin lymphoma (dated by TCRdb to between 2020 and 2021). In terms of the full investigation: Nivolumab dosing was 3 mg/kg intravenously every 2 weeks, continuing until either disease progression or unacceptable toxicity. A peripheral blood immune signature of response to PD-1 blockade in classical Hodgkin lymphoma was defined using TCR beta sequencing and CyTOF.

Overall study results and their limits: Among trial patients, those achieving complete response had baseline diversity similar to that of newly diagnosed patients, while diversity was significantly lower in partial responders and progressors. Diversity was lower in patients who began nivolumab less than 1 year after ASCT, so these patients were left out of later analyses to avoid confounding by immune reconstitution. Baseline TCR diversity was reported as lower in newly diagnosed patients than in healthy donors, and lower still in relapsed/refractory patients. CD4+ but not CD8+ TCR diversity rose significantly by C4D1 (p=0.0027 vs p=0.16), most apparent in complete responders (p=0.02). The study covered only a single clinical trial cohort, and the causes of the repertoire differences, possibly disease activity or prior therapy, were still not defined.

V lost 1 base and J lost 8 bases, and the count of bases not matched to a germline gene is 11. The germline V gene sets CDR1 to LGHNA and CDR2 to YNFKEQ. The CDR3 has 16 amino acids, counting the end cysteine and phenylalanine. Only the CDR3 DNA stays, 48 bases, in frame from base 1. The starting material was peripheral blood mononuclear cells (PBMCs), obtained at baseline. The V gene is TRBV4-2 and the J gene is TRBJ1-2; TRBD1 matches 9 bases in the middle. The clonotype originates from a human donor with classical Hodgkin lymphoma. In nucleotides, the sequence is TGTGCCAGCAGCCAAGGGACAGGGGCGCATTCGATGGGCTACACCTTC. Protein translation: CASSQGTGAHSMGYTF.